These T cell receptor beta chains were read from a single sample in a study of metastatic and nonmetastatic thyroid tumors. TCRdb reanalyzed the PCR reads via MiXCR. Altogether roughly 20,000 clones are present, just over 35% being singletons, with the ten largest covering 29%. Sequenced sample: tumor tissue. These receptor sequences come from a female donor with papillary thyroid cancer or a benign thyroid nodule (not recorded which). Some clones in this sample may be carry-over from other donors' samples. Both conserved end residues are part of each CDR3. The D gene is left open where the match is weak. Part of the rows lack a size; the others show once, few, many or a class for expanded clones.

J: TRBJ2-2
D: TRBD1
V: TRBV6-2/TRBV6-3
size: NA
DNA: TGTGCCAGCAGTTATCTTATCGGGACAGTTTACACCGGGGAGCTGTTTTTT
CDR3: CASSYLIGTVYTGELFF

J: TRBJ2-1
D: TRBD1
V: TRBV27
size: few
DNA: TGTGCCAGCAGTTTGGGACAGGGGGTCTACAATGAGCAGTTCTTC
CDR3: CASSLGQGVYNEQFF

J: TRBJ1-4
D: NA
V: TRBV6-4
size: NA
DNA: TGTGCCAGCAGTGACACGGGGCCAACTAATGAAAAACTGTTTTTT
CDR3: CASSDTGPTNEKLFF

J: TRBJ2-1
D: NA
V: TRBV5-1
size: NA
DNA: TGCGCCAGCAGCTTGATTCCTTGGACGAGCTCCTACAATGAGCAGTTCTTC
CDR3: CASSLIPWTSSYNEQFF

J: TRBJ2-1
D: TRBD2
V: TRBV10-2
size: few
DNA: TGCGCCAGCAGTGAGTCTTGGGGGGGATACAATGAGCAGTTCTTC
CDR3: CASSESWGGYNEQFF

J: TRBJ2-3
D: NA
V: TRBV12-3/TRBV12-4
size: few
DNA: TGTGCCAGCAGTTTAGGAACCACAGATACGCAGTATTTT
CDR3: CASSLGTTDTQYF

J: TRBJ2-1
D: TRBD1
V: TRBV12-5
size: few
DNA: TGTGCTAGTGGTTTGAGACAGGGGGCTATCGATGAGCAGTTCTTC
CDR3: CASGLRQGAIDEQFF

J: TRBJ2-2
D: NA
V: TRBV6-1
size: few
DNA: TGTGCCAGCAGTGGGGGGGACACCGGGGAGCTGTTTTTT
CDR3: CASSGGDTGELFF

J: TRBJ2-1
D: NA
V: TRBV24-1
size: NA
DNA: TGTGCCACCAGTGATTACAGGAGCTCCTACAATGAGCAGTTCTTC
CDR3: CATSDYRSSYNEQFF

J: TRBJ2-2
D: NA
V: TRBV11-2
size: NA
DNA: TGTGCCAGCAGCTCCCCCAGGCTAGCCCCCGACACCGGGGAGCTGTTTTTT
CDR3: CASSSPRLAPDTGELFF

J: TRBJ1-6
D: NA
V: TRBV12-3/TRBV12-4
size: NA
DNA: TGTGCCAGCAGTTTGATGGGGGCGGATAATTCACCCCTCCACTTT
CDR3: CASSLMGADNSPLHF

J: TRBJ2-2
D: TRBD2
V: TRBV10-3
size: NA
DNA: TGTGCCATCAGCCCTTTTTGGCGGGAGGAGACCCGGGAGCTGTTTTTT
CDR3: CAISPFWREETRELFF

J: TRBJ2-3
D: NA
V: TRBV6-1
size: NA
DNA: TGTGCCAGCACTCCTTCAGATACGCAGTATTTT
CDR3: CASTPSDTQYF

J: TRBJ2-5
D: NA
V: TRBV11-2
size: NA
DNA: TGTGCCAGCCGGACGCTAGGGACCGTGAGGGGGACCCAGTACTTC
CDR3: CASRTLGTVRGTQYF

J: TRBJ2-1
D: TRBD1
V: TRBV20-1
size: NA
DNA: TGCAGTGCTAGGGACAGGGGAATGAGCAGTGCCCAGTTCTTC
CDR3: CSARDRGMSSAQFF

J: TRBJ2-1
D: TRBD1
V: TRBV25-1
size: few
DNA: TGTGCCAGCAGTCGGACAGGGATTAAATCGAATGAGCAGTTCTTC
CDR3: CASSRTGIKSNEQFF

J: TRBJ2-7
D: TRBD1
V: TRBV7-3
size: NA
DNA: TGTGCCAGCAGCGAGGACAGGGGAGGTTCGGGCAAGCAGTACTTC
CDR3: CASSEDRGGSGKQYF

J: TRBJ2-3
D: NA
V: TRBV7-9
size: medium-sized
DNA: TGTGCCAGCAGCTCACCGGGACATTTTAGCACAGATACGCAGTATTTT
CDR3: CASSSPGHFSTDTQYF

J: TRBJ2-2
D: NA
V: TRBV5-1
size: NA
DNA: TGCGCCAGCAGCGACCTTAGCGTCACCGGGGAGCTGTTTTTT
CDR3: CASSDLSVTGELFF

J: TRBJ1-5
D: NA
V: TRBV20-1
size: once
DNA: TGCAGTGCTAGCTTCGGGACACCTTATAGCAATCAGCCCCAGCATTTT
CDR3: CSASFGTPYSNQPQHF

J: TRBJ1-2
D: TRBD1
V: TRBV20-1
size: NA
DNA: TGCAGTGCTACCGGGACAGGGTCCTATGGCTACACCTTC
CDR3: CSATGTGSYGYTF

J: TRBJ1-2
D: NA
V: TRBV24-1
size: NA
DNA: TGTGCCACCAGTGATTATAGGGGGTACGGTGGCTACACCTTC
CDR3: CATSDYRGYGGYTF

J: TRBJ1-2
D: NA
V: TRBV6-1
size: NA
DNA: TGTGCCAGCCCCCATAAACAAATACAGATCAACTATGGCTACACCTTC
CDR3: CASPHKQIQINYGYTF

J: TRBJ1-5
D: NA
V: TRBV12-3/TRBV12-4
size: NA
DNA: TGTGCCAGCAGTTTAGGAACAGATTATAGCAATCAGCCCCAGCATTTT
CDR3: CASSLGTDYSNQPQHF

J: TRBJ2-7
D: TRBD2
V: TRBV3-1
size: once
DNA: TGTGCCAGTTCCTTCGGACTAGCGAACGAGCAGTACTTC
CDR3: CASSFGLANEQYF

J: TRBJ2-6
D: NA
V: TRBV10-2
size: few
DNA: TGCGCCAGCGGGGCAGGTGGGGCCAACGTCCTGACTTTC
CDR3: CASGAGGANVLTF

J: TRBJ1-4
D: TRBD1
V: TRBV24-1
size: few
DNA: TGTGCCACCAGTGATTCCGACAGGGTTAGTGAAAAACTGTTTTTT
CDR3: CATSDSDRVSEKLFF

J: TRBJ2-6
D: NA
V: TRBV12-3/TRBV12-4
size: few
DNA: TGTGCCAGCAGTCGATCCCCTGGGGCCAACGTCCTGACTTTC
CDR3: CASSRSPGANVLTF

J: TRBJ1-2
D: TRBD1
V: TRBV6-2/TRBV6-3
size: NA
DNA: TGTGCCAGCAGTCCCGCCCTTACAGGGGGCTATGGCTACACCTTC
CDR3: CASSPALTGGYGYTF

J: TRBJ2-1
D: TRBD2
V: TRBV6-1
size: few
DNA: TGTGCCAGCGGGAGGGACTCCTACAATGAGCAGTTCTTC
CDR3: CASGRDSYNEQFF

J: TRBJ2-1
D: TRBD2
V: TRBV6-1
size: NA
DNA: TGTGCCAGCAGGGAACCGGGACTAGCGGCAACCCCACAGCAGTTCTTC
CDR3: CASREPGLAATPQQFF

J: TRBJ2-1
D: NA
V: TRBV28
size: NA
DNA: TGTGCCAGCAGTTCCTCGCTCTCCTACAATGAGCAGTTCTTC
CDR3: CASSSSLSYNEQFF

J: TRBJ1-2
D: NA
V: TRBV6-6
size: many
DNA: TGTGCCAGCAGTTACAAAGGGACTGACTATGGCTACACCTTC
CDR3: CASSYKGTDYGYTF

J: TRBJ1-2
D: NA
V: TRBV6-1
size: NA
DNA: TGTGCCAGCACCGAAAGGGGGGGGCGCGGCTATGGCTACACCTTC
CDR3: CASTERGGRGYGYTF

J: TRBJ2-3
D: TRBD2
V: TRBV2
size: NA
DNA: TGTGCCAGCAGCCCCGATCCAGGGCTAGCGGGGGGCACAGATACGCAGTATTTT
CDR3: CASSPDPGLAGGTDTQYF

J: TRBJ2-7
D: NA
V: TRBV6-5
size: few
DNA: TGTGCCAGCAGTTCGACTAAGCCAGGAGCATACGAGCAGTACTTC
CDR3: CASSSTKPGAYEQYF

J: TRBJ1-5
D: NA
V: TRBV6-1
size: few
DNA: TGTGCCACTCTACAGCGCGGGGGTCAGCCCCAGCATTTT
CDR3: CATLQRGGQPQHF

J: TRBJ2-7
D: NA
V: TRBV12-3/TRBV12-4
size: NA
DNA: TGTGCCACCGACGTAGGGGCCGGCCCCCCCTACGAGCAGTACTTC
CDR3: CATDVGAGPPYEQYF

J: TRBJ2-1
D: NA
V: TRBV5-1
size: few
DNA: TGCGCCAGCAGTTCACCCTCCGGGAGCTCCTACAATGAGCAGTTCTTC
CDR3: CASSSPSGSSYNEQFF

J: TRBJ1-5
D: TRBD1
V: TRBV6-2/TRBV6-3
size: few
DNA: TGTGCCAGCAGTTTGGGACAGGGGGTTCAGCCCCAGCATTTT
CDR3: CASSLGQGVQPQHF

J: TRBJ2-7
D: NA
V: TRBV4-1
size: NA
DNA: TGCGCCAGCAGCCTGCGGGCGGGCGACTCCTACGAGCAGTACTTC
CDR3: CASSLRAGDSYEQYF

J: TRBJ1-2
D: NA
V: TRBV30
size: NA
DNA: TGTGCCTGGAGCCCGACAGAGTTTTATGGCTACACCTTC
CDR3: CAWSPTEFYGYTF

J: TRBJ1-1
D: NA
V: TRBV18
size: NA
DNA: TGTGCCAGCTCACCAATCCAACCTGCAAGAAACACTGAAGCTTTCTTT
CDR3: CASSPIQPARNTEAFF

J: TRBJ2-2
D: NA
V: TRBV24-1
size: NA
DNA: TGTGCCACCAGTGATTTGGGCAGGGCCACCGGGGAGCTGTTTTTT
CDR3: CATSDLGRATGELFF

J: TRBJ2-2
D: NA
V: TRBV19
size: few
DNA: TGTGCCAGTAGTAACACGAACACCGGGGAGCTGTTTTTT
CDR3: CASSNTNTGELFF